This entry lists 25 T cell receptor beta chains sequenced from one sample in a study of control samples from healthy donors and cancer patients (dated by TCRdb to the early 2020s). Libraries were built with the immunoSEQ multiplex PCR assay. Not all clones reach the TCRdb copy of this immuneACCESS table, which keeps in-frame sequences only. Checked studies attribute under half of the gap to unresolved V genes and leave the rest unexplained. A total of fewer than 85,000 clones appear in this sample, 92% of them only once. In total, the top ten clones hold 5% to 6% of the sample. Sequences were obtained from blood. The source is a woman aged 55-70 years in good health.

DNA for the CDR3: TGTGCCAGCAGCTTGTTCACCAAACAAGAGACCCAGTACTTC. Translation: CASSLFTKQETQYF. J is TRBJ2-5 and V is TRBV5-4; no definite D call. CDR1 and CDR2 from the germline V gene are SGHNT and YYREEE (reference sequence). V lost 1 base and J 2 bases, leaving 9 bases between the germline ends. The CDR3 totals 14 residues. Complete variable domain (other parts from reference TRBV5-4 and TRBJ2-5): ETGVTQSPTHLIKTRGQQVTLRCSSQSGHNTVSWYQQALGQGPQFIFQYYREEENGRGNFPPRFSGLQFPNYSSELNVNALELDDSALYLCASSLFTKQETQYFGPGTRLLVL.

J is TRBJ2-2 and V is TRBV7-2; TRBD1 is a possible D gene (6 bases). This CDR3 is built from 14 residues. V dropped 4 bases and J dropped 4 bases, with 10 bases sitting between them. In germline, CDR1 is SGHTA, CDR2 FQGNSA. The CDR3 loop is CASSSGQITGELFF. The CDR3, as DNA: TGTGCCAGCAGCTCCGGACAGATCACCGGGGAGCTGTTTTTT.

V and J are TRBV7-2 and TRBJ2-5; D gene unclear. CDR3 size: 15 residues. Deletions cut 5 bases from V and 4 bases from J, with 17 bases between. Per the germline V gene, CDR1 is SGHTA and CDR2 is FQGNSA. The CDR3 nucleotides are TGTGCCAGCAGCCGCCAGACCGGGCCAGCAGAGACCCAGTACTTC. Translating gives CASSRQTGPAETQYF.

J is TRBJ1-4 and V is TRBV5-6; the D gene is possibly TRBD1 (6 bases). The CDR3 runs to 12 residues. Deletions cut 2 bases from V and 12 bases from J, with 11 bases between. CDR1 SGHDT and CDR2 YYEEEE come from the germline V gene. The CDR3 loop reads CASSFLQGELFF. CDR3 nucleotide sequence: TGTGCCAGCAGCTTCTTACAGGGAGAACTGTTTTTT. The variable domain in full, with the rest retrieved from reference TRBV5-6 and TRBJ1-4, is DAGVTQSPTHLIKTRGQQVTLRCSPKSGHDTVSWYQQALGQGPQFIFQYYEEEERQRGNFPDRFSGHQFPNYSSELNVNALLLGDSALYLCASSFLQGELFFGSGTQLSVL.

The V call is TRBV28, the J call TRBJ1-2; 10 nucleotides line up with TRBD1. This CDR3 is 16 amino acids long. The germline V gene encodes CDR1 MDHEN and CDR2 SYDVKM. With 6 bases clipped from V and 5 bases from J, the junction kept 12 bases outside the gene matches. CDR3 loop: CASRGPGTGVGYGYTF. CDR3 sequence (DNA): TGTGCCAGCAGGGGACCGGGGACAGGGGTAGGGTATGGCTACACCTTC.

This clone occurred once. J is TRBJ2-1 and V is TRBV18, with D uncertain. V was shortened by 0 bases and J by 6 bases, with 12 bases between the two germline ends. The CDR3 contains 15 residues. Looked up from germline, CDR1 is KGHSH and CDR2 is LQKENI. This CDR3 is CASSPPGEFGNEQFF. The CDR3 DNA sequence: TGTGCCAGCTCACCACCCGGAGAGTTCGGCAATGAGCAGTTCTTC.

This chain joins TRBV2 and TRBJ1-1; D call uncertain. This CDR3 has 11 amino acids. V lost 8 bases and J lost 8, with 12 bases in between. Germline V gives CDR1 SNHLY, CDR2 FYNNEI. DNA of the CDR3: TGTGCCAGCTTGCTCCGGACCGAAGCTTTCTTT. It is translated as CASLLRTEAFF.

J is TRBJ2-7 and V is TRBV29-1; the D gene is possibly TRBD1 (6 bases). V shed 4 bases and J shed 2 bases, with 12 bases lying between them. This CDR3 is 13 amino acids long. The germline V gene encodes CDR1 SQVTM and CDR2 ANQGSEA. CDR3 amino acids: CSVAAGATYEQYF. In DNA form, the CDR3 reads TGCAGCGTTGCAGCAGGGGCCACCTACGAGCAGTACTTC.

The rearrangement uses TRBV30 and TRBJ1-2; D may be TRBD1 (5 bases). Trimming pared 4 bases from V and 6 bases from J, leaving 15 bases between. This CDR3 region has 13 residues. Per germline, CDR1 GTSNPN and CDR2 SVGIG (reference sequence). The CDR3 spells CAWTSSGNHGYTF. CDR3 bases: TGTGCCTGGACCTCATCAGGGAACCATGGCTACACCTTC.

The chain combines TRBV6-5 with TRBJ1-5; D unclear. Looked up from germline, CDR1 is MNHEY and CDR2 is SVGAGI. V gave up 6 bases and J gave up 7 bases, with 10 bases separating them. The CDR3 totals 12 residues. The CDR3 region is CASSTPGQPQHF. DNA of the CDR3: TGTGCCAGCAGCACGCCGGGACAGCCCCAGCATTTT.

This clone was counted between two and nine times. The J gene is TRBJ1-6, the V gene TRBV6-5; TRBD1 matches at 7 bases. The junction had 5 bases not matched to a gene; V was cut back by 8 bases and J by 7 bases. The V gene's germline CDR1 is MNHEY and CDR2 SVGAGI. The CDR3 is made up of 13 amino acids. The CDR3 nucleotides read TGTGCCAGCGAGGGACAGCCAAATTCACCCCTCCACTTT. This gives the protein CASEGQPNSPLHF.

V usage is TRBV30 and J usage is TRBJ2-5; maybe TRBD2 (5 bases). Trimming shortened V by 3 bases and J by 7 bases, and 15 bases separated the two germline ends. Germline V gives CDR1 GTSNPN, CDR2 SVGIG (reference sequence). CDR3 length: 13 amino acids. Written as DNA, the CDR3 is TGTGCCTGGAGGTTGAGAGGGAGCGGGACCCAGTACTTC. This encodes CAWRLRGSGTQYF.

This chain uses TRBV28 with TRBJ1-3; D remains unclear. Germline CDR1 is MDHEN and CDR2 is SYDVKM. The CDR3 loop spans 14 amino acids. V was cut by 5 bases and J by 0 bases, with 8 bases left in between. CDR3 in DNA: TGTGCCAGCAGTCCTTCGAGCTCTGGAAACACCATATATTTT. Its translation is CASSPSSSGNTIYF.

This chain joins TRBV5-1 and TRBJ2-2, with D perhaps TRBD2 (6 bases). The CDR3 loop spans 15 amino acids. Germline CDR1 and CDR2: SGHRS and YFSETQ. V was trimmed by 2 bases and J by 9 bases, leaving 17 bases between them. The CDR3 loop is CASSLTGFTSRELFF. As DNA, the CDR3 is TGCGCCAGCAGCTTAACCGGTTTTACTAGCAGGGAGCTGTTTTTT.

The chain is built from TRBV7-8 and TRBJ1-2; D is ambiguous. The CDR3 is 12 residues long. The V gene's germline CDR1 is SGHVS and CDR2 FQNEAQ. V was cut by 3 bases and J by 3 bases, with 5 bases left in between. The CDR3 sequence is CASSLADYGYTF. The CDR3 DNA is TGTGCCAGCAGCTTGGCAGACTATGGCTACACCTTC.

V and J are TRBV12-3 or TRBV12-4 and TRBJ1-1; D gene uncertain. The CDR3 is 12 residues long. V was pared by 6 bases and J by 7 bases, with 12 bases between. CDR3 DNA: TGTGCCAGCAGCTTGCAGGCATTTGAAGCTTTCTTT. It specifies CASSLQAFEAFF.

V usage is TRBV3-1 (or the pseudogene TRBV3-2) and J usage is TRBJ1-2; no firm D call. The CDR3 is 14 residues long. V was cut by 1 base and J by 5 bases, with 11 bases left in between. Germline loops: CDR1 LGHDT, CDR2 YNNKEL (reference sequence). For the CDR3, the DNA is TGTGCCAGCAGCCAAGTGATGGGGTATTATGGCTACACCTTC. This translates into CASSQVMGYYGYTF.

This chain connects TRBV5-4 to TRBJ1-4; perhaps TRBD1 as D (6 bases). This CDR3 comprises 15 residues. CDR1 is SGHNT and CDR2 is YYREEE in the germline V gene (reference sequence). The V end was cut by 4 bases, the J end by 5 bases, with 15 bases between. CDR3: CASSRKTGENEKLFF. The DNA of the CDR3 is TGTGCCAGCAGCCGCAAGACAGGAGAAAATGAAAAACTGTTTTTT.

This sequence joins TRBV19 and TRBJ1-5, with D uncertain. This CDR3 is 13 amino acids long. V lost 3 bases, J lost 4 bases, and 7 bases lay in between. Germline CDR1 reads LNHDA; CDR2 reads SQIVND (reference sequence). Here the CDR3 reads CASSMVGNQPQHF. The CDR3, as DNA: TGTGCCAGTAGTATGGTAGGGAATCAGCCCCAGCATTTT. Full variable domain (remainder filled in from reference TRBV19 and TRBJ1-5): DGGITQSPKYLFRKEGQNVTLSCEQNLNHDAMYWYRQDPGQGLRLIYYSQIVNDFQKGDIAEGYSVSREKKESFPLTVTSAQKNPTAFYLCASSMVGNQPQHFGDGTRLSIL.

The chain recombines TRBV6-5 with TRBJ2-7, with D unclear. The CDR3 covers 14 residues. V was clipped by 2 bases and J by 2 bases, with 10 bases between them. Looked up from germline, CDR1 is MNHEY and CDR2 is SVGAGI. The CDR3 here is CASSYQGSPYEQYF. The DNA of the CDR3 is TGTGCCAGCAGTTACCAAGGCAGTCCCTACGAGCAGTACTTC.

The rearrangement joins TRBV9 to TRBJ2-1; a weak D match, TRBD2 (5 bases). The CDR3 has 14 residues. V was shortened by 0 bases and J by 8 bases, with 12 bases between the two germline ends. Germline lookup yields CDR1 SGDLS and CDR2 YYNGEE. The CDR3 nucleotides read TGTGCCAGCAGCGTAGGTCTTAGCGTCTATGAGCAGTTCTTC. Its protein is CASSVGLSVYEQFF.

The chain employs TRBV19 and TRBJ1-3; D is uncertain. The CDR3 length is 13 residues. V lost 10 bases and J 1 base, leaving 11 bases between the germline ends. In germline, CDR1 is LNHDA, CDR2 SQIVND (reference sequence). CDR3 coding DNA: TGTGCCACCGCTGACATGTCTGGAAACACCATATATTTT. This encodes CATADMSGNTIYF.

The V and J genes are TRBV18 and TRBJ1-1, with D perhaps TRBD1 (5 bases). The CDR3 loop spans 14 amino acids. The ends were cut back, 6 bases at V and 3 bases at J, with 14 bases in the middle. Germline assignment: CDR1 KGHSH and CDR2 LQKENI. The CDR3 DNA follows: TGTGCCAGCTCGTCTGACTTAGGGGACACTGAAGCTTTCTTT. Protein product: CASSSDLGDTEAFF.

This chain's CDR3 is CASSFGLAGVEQFF. The CDR3, as DNA: TGTGCCAGCAGCTTTGGACTAGCGGGAGTAGAGCAGTTCTTC. The chain recombines TRBV7-8 with TRBJ2-1; 13 bases agree with TRBD2. Germline values: CDR1 SGHVS, CDR2 FQNEAQ. V lost 3 bases to trimming and J lost 10 bases; unmatched junction nucleotides: 3. CDR3 size: 14 residues.

As for this clone: Other DNA sequences of this sample code for an identical CDR3. This chain joins TRBV2 and TRBJ2-5; no reliable D call. Germline CDR1 reads SNHLY; CDR2 reads FYNNEI. V was shortened by 6 bases and J by 2 bases, with 7 bases between the two germline ends. The CDR3 spans 12 residues. CDR3 sequence: CASRDNQETQYF. The CDR3 coding sequence is TGTGCCAGCAGAGACAATCAAGAGACCCAGTACTTC.